These 22 T cell receptor beta chains share one sample of origin, sequenced in a study of human versus mouse CDR3 diversity and MHC coevolution. Profiled with immunoSEQ multiplex PCR; TCRdb holds only in-frame clones, not every one. The profile shows roughly 81,000 clones, 93% of them singletons. Input material: naive CD4+ T cells from blood. Regarding subset: CD45RO-negative CD62L-positive naive CD4 T cells. The receptor set was obtained from a person aged 30-69 years in good health.

CDR3 in DNA: TGTGCCAGCAGCCCTACGGGGGCAGATACGCAGTATTTT. Protein product: CASSPTGADTQYF. The gene calls are TRBV5-6 and TRBJ2-3; TRBD2 might be the D (6 bases). The CDR3 covers 13 residues. CDR1 SGHDT and CDR2 YYEEEE come from the germline V gene. V lost 4 bases to trimming and J lost 4 bases, with 10 bases between them.

The CDR3 here is CASSQEGTARSGYTF. In DNA form, the CDR3 reads TGCGCCAGCAGCCAAGAAGGCACGGCGCGGTCCGGCTACACCTTC. The chain links TRBV4-3 to TRBJ1-2; D unclear. Germline lookup yields CDR1 LGHNA and CDR2 YSLEER. Trimming took 0 bases from V and 8 from J, leaving 16 bases between them. CDR3 length equals 15 residues.

This sequence joins TRBV28 and TRBJ2-5, with a weak D call TRBD2 (5 bases). CDR1 and CDR2 (germline): MDHEN, SYDVKM. This CDR3 has 16 residues. Deletions cut 5 bases from V and 3 bases from J, with 19 bases between. CDR3 residues: CASSPPGVLGKETQYF. The CDR3 region has the DNA TGTGCCAGCAGTCCACCTGGGGTACTCGGGAAAGAGACCCAGTACTTC.

J is TRBJ2-3 and V is TRBV6-5, with TRBD2 as a possible D gene (7 bases). Deletions cut 5 bases from V and 5 bases from J, with 14 bases between. Germline lookup yields CDR1 MNHEY and CDR2 SVGAGI. The CDR3 contains 14 residues. CDR3 DNA: TGTGCCAGCAGTCAACGGGGGGCGGGAGATACGCAGTATTTT. This codes for CASSQRGAGDTQYF.

The gene calls are TRBV27 and TRBJ2-2; the match to TRBD1 covers 7 bases. CDR1 is MNHEY, CDR2 SMNVEV, per germline (reference sequence). Trimming at V came to 8 bases and at J to 0 bases, leaving 3 bases not matched to a gene. This CDR3 is built from 14 residues. The DNA for the CDR3 is TGTGCCAGCCGAGGGACAGCGAACACCGGGGAGCTGTTTTTT. Its translation: CASRGTANTGELFF.

V is TRBV5-8 and J is TRBJ1-5; D is undetermined. V lost 1 base and J 1 base, leaving 9 bases between the germline ends. Germline CDR1 is SGHTS and CDR2 is YDEGEE. The CDR3 contains 15 residues. CDR3 protein: CASSLWGESNQPQHF. As DNA, the CDR3 is TGTGCCAGCAGCTTGTGGGGAGAAAGCAATCAGCCCCAGCATTTT.

This clone was detected once. The chain employs TRBV6-1 and TRBJ2-3, with D tentatively TRBD1 (6 bases). This CDR3 contains 15 residues. Trimming cost V 1 base and J 8 bases, with 16 bases left between them. The germline V gene has CDR1 MNHNS and CDR2 SASEGT. CDR3 sequence reads: CASSEGDRLGPTQYF. The CDR3 bases are TGTGCCAGCAGTGAAGGTGACAGGCTTGGCCCTACGCAGTATTTT.

The rearrangement links TRBV6-1 to TRBJ2-7, with D tentatively TRBD2 (6 bases). Between the trimmed V and J ends, which lost 2 bases and 6 bases, there was a span of 17 bases. CDR1 and CDR2 (germline): MNHNS, SASEGT. The CDR3 covers 15 residues. The CDR3 is CASSEPGEDLGEQYF. The CDR3 nucleotides are TGTGCCAGCAGTGAACCCGGGGAGGACCTGGGCGAGCAGTACTTC.

The V call is TRBV19, the J call TRBJ2-7; TRBD1 aligns across 7 bases. With 2 bases clipped from V and 2 bases from J, the junction kept 6 bases outside the gene matches. This CDR3 spans 15 amino acids. The V gene's germline CDR1 is LNHDA and CDR2 SQIVND (reference sequence). Here the CDR3 reads CASSITGASTYEQYF. The CDR3 DNA sequence: TGTGCCAGTAGTATAACAGGGGCTTCAACCTACGAGCAGTACTTC.

The V gene is TRBV7-2, the J gene TRBJ2-2, with 9 bases that match TRBD1. CDR1 SGHTA and CDR2 FQGNSA come from the germline V gene. The CDR3 consists of 16 residues. Unmatched junction bases numbered 5, after V lost 1 base and J lost 5 bases. CDR3 region: CASSLDIGTGTGELFF. The CDR3 DNA sequence: TGTGCCAGCAGCTTAGATATCGGGACAGGGACCGGGGAGCTGTTTTTT.

This chain connects TRBV9 to TRBJ2-5; maybe TRBD1 (5 bases). V lost 1 base and J lost 0, with 7 bases in between. Germline loops: CDR1 SGDLS, CDR2 YYNGEE. CDR3 length: 14 residues. The CDR3 DNA reads TGTGCCAGCAGCGTAAGGGGCCACCAAGAGACCCAGTACTTC. This sequence encodes CASSVRGHQETQYF.

The gene calls are TRBV2 and TRBJ2-4; weak D call: TRBD2 (5 bases). The CDR3 totals 11 residues. The germline CDR1 and CDR2 sequences are SNHLY and FYNNEI. Between the trimmed V and J ends, which lost 5 bases and 7 bases, there was a span of 6 bases. Written as DNA, the CDR3 is TGTGCCAGCAGTTGGGAGAACATTCAGTACTTC. Its translation is CASSWENIQYF.

This rearrangement joins TRBV23-1 to TRBJ2-7; TRBD1 matches 7 bases. TRBV23-1 is reported as an ORF; its role is uncertain. The length of the CDR3 is 15 residues. V was clipped by 0 bases and J by 2 bases; unmatched bases: 4. This chain's CDR3 is CASSQSRTGAYEQYF. CDR3 DNA sequence: TGCGCCAGCAGTCAATCGAGGACAGGCGCCTACGAGCAGTACTTC.

The chain recombines TRBV7-2 with TRBJ2-5; 10 nucleotides line up with TRBD1. The J call may be incorrect, as the DNA end agrees better with TRBJ2-7. This CDR3 has 16 amino acids. CDR1 SGHTA and CDR2 FQGNSA come from the germline V gene. The CDR3: CASNHPSGTGVSEQYF. DNA for the CDR3: TGTGCCAGCAACCACCCTTCCGGGACAGGGGTATCCGAGCAGTACTTC.

The CDR3 here is CASSLRGTRGDTQYF. Here the CDR3 DNA reads TGCGCCAGCAGCTTGCGGGGAACACGGGGGGATACGCAGTATTTT. The chain couples TRBV5-1 to TRBJ2-3; tentatively, D is TRBD2 (6 bases). Trimming took off 1 base at V and 6 bases at J, with 15 bases between the two ends. CDR1 is SGHRS and CDR2 is YFSETQ in the germline V gene. The CDR3 is 15 amino acids.

The chain links TRBV7-6 to TRBJ1-1; maybe TRBD1 (5 bases). This CDR3 has 15 amino acids. Germline-derived CDR1 and CDR2 are SGHVS and FNYEAQ. V lost 6 bases, J lost 2 bases, and 16 bases lay in between. DNA for the CDR3: TGTGCCAGCAGTTCTGGAGGGACGGGAAACACTGAAGCTTTCTTT. Encoded protein: CASSSGGTGNTEAFF.

This sequence joins TRBV9 and TRBJ1-3; D possibly corresponds to TRBD1 (6 bases). The V gene lost 0 bases and the J gene lost 4 bases, with 14 bases spanning the gap. The CDR3 length is 16 residues. The germline gives CDR1 SGDLS, CDR2 YYNGEE. Here the CDR3 reads CASSVAGDRLGNTIYF. Written as DNA, the CDR3 is TGTGCCAGCAGCGTAGCGGGTGACAGGCTAGGAAACACCATATATTTT.

V and J are TRBV27 and TRBJ2-2; tentative D call: TRBD1 (6 bases). The germline CDR1 and CDR2 sequences are MNHEY and SMNVEV (reference sequence). V lost 5 bases to trimming and J lost 5 bases, with 12 bases between them. The length of the CDR3 is 14 residues. The CDR3: CASSVQGGTGELFF. As DNA, the CDR3 is TGTGCCAGCAGTGTACAGGGTGGGACCGGGGAGCTGTTTTTT.

This clone was picked up one time. The genes are TRBV4-3 and TRBJ1-1, with 8 bases matching TRBD1. The CDR3 runs to 15 residues. Per germline, CDR1 LGHNA and CDR2 YSLEER. The V gene end was trimmed by 0 bases and the J gene end by 7 bases; junction bases not matched to a gene: 7. CDR3 sequence: CASSQDYATGVEAFF. The CDR3 DNA follows: TGCGCCAGCAGCCAAGATTATGCGACAGGGGTTGAAGCTTTCTTT.

Remarks on this clone: Additional DNA sequences in this sample encode the identical CDR3. The CDR3, as DNA: TGTGCCATCAGGAGGGCGGGACTAGCGGGTCCTGGGGCAGAGCAGTACTTC. Translated: CAIRRAGLAGPGAEQYF. The chain is built from TRBV10-3 and TRBJ2-7, with TRBD2 matching 12 bases. The V segment lost 6 bases and the J segment 7 bases; nucleotides outside the gene matches: 16. CDR1 and CDR2 from the germline V gene are ENHRY and SYGVKD. The CDR3 length is 17 residues.

The chain links TRBV7-2 to TRBJ2-1; possibly TRBD2 for D (5 bases). This CDR3 region has 13 residues. Germline V gene data show CDR1 as SGHTA and CDR2 as FQGNSA. Between the trimmed V and J ends, which lost 2 bases and 6 bases, there was a span of 8 bases. CDR3 residues: CASSLSSGNEQFF. The CDR3 DNA reads as TGTGCCAGCAGCTTATCAAGCGGCAATGAGCAGTTCTTC.

The chain recombines TRBV6-5 with TRBJ2-7; 8 nucleotides match TRBD1. The CDR3 contains 15 residues. Germline trimming cut 6 bases from V and 2 bases from J; bases unmatched to any gene: 9. Germline V gives CDR1 MNHEY, CDR2 SVGAGI. The CDR3, as DNA: TGTGCCAGCAGCACCACAGGGGGATTCGCCTACGAGCAGTACTTC. Residues: CASSTTGGFAYEQYF.